This note documents a single T cell receptor beta chain sequence. This clone was observed a handful of times. Its antigen specificity is not known. Base qualities are not at hand, and no much larger clone is one base apart. The donors were included in the validation cohort of some 110 subjects, a group kept apart from the roughly 670-subject first cohort. The library was built by means of the immunoSEQ multiplex PCR assay. The paper's data handling went like this. A statistical classification framework was built to diagnose cytomegalovirus status from the catalog of TCR beta chain sequences. TCRdb's version of the immuneACCESS table is confined to in-frame rearrangements and falls short of the full clone set. An unresolved V gene accounts for under half of the shortfall where checked; the remainder is of unknown origin. That table furnishes V, J and clone size, whereas the DNA furnished D and trimming. The sample yields some 250,000 clones; almost 90% were counted once. The top ten clonotypes cover around 0.34% of the sample.

From its cysteine to its phenylalanine, the CDR3 spans 12 amino acids. The retained sequence is limited to the CDR3, 36 bases, with the frame set at the first base. The germline V gene supplies CDR1 MDHEN and CDR2 SYDVKM. Trimming accounts for 6 bases at V and 8 bases at J, while the number of junction bases matched to no gene is 6. The record originates from a study of cytomegalovirus exposure and HLA in healthy donors (dated by TCRdb to 2015 to 2018). The study in broad terms: The 650 to 800 repertoires of the first cohort and the approximately 130 validation repertoires were produced on the same platform, according to a later analysis. The study aimed to test whether signatures of past pathogen exposure could be identified by cataloging public T cell receptors. A separate validation cohort of roughly 130 different subjects was used in addition to the roughly 670-subject first cohort. The study combined high-throughput TCR immunosequencing, statistical association of individual TCRs with disease status, and machine learning to predict cytomegalovirus infection status. General conclusions and limits of the study: A later analysis lacked HLA typing for the validation cohort, so it scored co-occurrence in that cohort across all 110 or so repertoires. In a later analysis, TCRs clustered in the first cohort were found to also tend to co-occur in the 130 or so validation repertoires, with approximately 94% of cluster scores above 0. A total of 150 to 200 TCR beta chains were listed by the study as associated with cytomegalovirus. Cytomegalovirus status was reported to be diagnosed by the classifier with high specificity and sensitivity in both the original and validation cohorts. A few of the identified cytomegalovirus-associated TCR beta chains were confirmed in vitro to be specific for cytomegalovirus antigens. The authors suggested that the approach could potentially be generalized to other disease states and immunological phenotypes. While some public TCRs were present in many individuals, most TCR sequences turned up only very rarely across donors.

The rearranged chain carries TRBV28 and TRBJ1-1, and TRBD1 aligns with 7 junction nucleotides. The sequence was collected from a woman aged 18-29 years in good health and CMV-seronegative. The source material was PBMCs. The bases are TGTGCCAGCAGCCTAGACAGGGCAGAAGCTTTCTTT. This codes for CASSLDRAEAFF. Reference TRBV28 and TRBJ1-1 proteins supply the regions before and after the CDR3; the full variable domain is: DVKVTQSSRYLVKRTGEKVFLECVQDMDHENMFWYRQDPGLGLRLIYFSYDVKMKEKGDIPEGYSVSREKKERFSLILESASTNQTSMYLCASSLDRAEAFFGQGTRLTVV.